The present TCR beta chain was sequenced within a study of T cell responses to AZD1222 COVID-19 vaccine. About the study: The analysis combined second doses at about 4 or about 12 weeks.

With regard to this clone: Its target is unknown.

Study-level findings and limits: White British ancestry dominated among donors, who included more females, and clonal diversity was possibly underestimated. Nearly half of unique spike-specific TCRs reportedly avoided B.1.351 and B.1.1.7 mutated regions. Recipients of two AZD1222 doses showed rising Spike-specific TCR breadth and depth.

Generated by immunoSEQ multiplex PCR, the TCRdb table keeps only in-frame clones and is missing some. Counted here are more than 100,000 clones, 80% to 90% occurring once; the ten biggest clones make up 2.4%. Germline V lookup: CDR1 MNHNY, CDR2 SVGAGI (reference sequence). The CDR3 extends over 15 amino acids. The V gene lost 0 bases and the J gene lost 1 base, with 7 bases spanning the gap. The rearrangement links TRBV6-6 to TRBJ1-5; D ambiguous. The origin of this receptor is an adult in good health. The sequences come from peripheral blood, collected on day 0 of AZD1222 vaccination. CDR3 coding DNA: TGTGCCAGCAGTTACTCGTCCGGGAGCAATCAGCCCCAGCATTTT. It specifies CASSYSSGSNQPQHF.